This T cell receptor (beta chain) came from a study of T cells in Graves' hyperthyroidism and ophthalmopathy. Study-level points and caveats: Blood also contained most expanded thyroid clonotypes above 0.001.

Diagnosing involved the use of clinical symptoms, serum thyroxine and TRAb, thyroid ultrasound and orbital computed tomography. Germline V lookup: CDR1 SGHTA, CDR2 FQGNSA. The CDR3 spans 13 residues. The table lists this clonotype with many counts. The antigen is undetermined. An end of the junction does not agree with germline; a read error may underlie this. Amplification yielded TCR beta CDR3 regions, with RNA transcripts as the source. The HTBI set primed first-round TCR CDR3 RT-PCR. In TCRdb, the multiplex PCR reads were re-called with MiXCR into one record per CDR3 protein. The data contain roughly 570,000 distinct CDR3 sequences, around 45% of them singletons.

The material sequenced was peripheral blood or thyroid tissue (not recorded which). V is TRBV7-2 and J is TRBJ2-7; 8 bases line up with TRBD1. The receptor was isolated from an adult woman with Graves' disease, either hyperthyroidism or ophthalmopathy (not recorded which). The CDR3 protein is CASSPGQGRRKNF. DNA for the CDR3: TGTGCCAGCAGCCCCGGACAGGGTAGAAGAAAGAACTTC. Looking up the rest from reference TRBV7-2 and TRBJ2-7 gives the full variable domain: GAGVSQSPSNKVTEKGKDVELRCDPISGHTALYWYRQSLGQGLEFLIYFQGNSAPDKSGLPSDRFSAERTGGSVSTLTIQRTQQEDSAVYLCASSPGQGRRKNFGPGTRLTVT.